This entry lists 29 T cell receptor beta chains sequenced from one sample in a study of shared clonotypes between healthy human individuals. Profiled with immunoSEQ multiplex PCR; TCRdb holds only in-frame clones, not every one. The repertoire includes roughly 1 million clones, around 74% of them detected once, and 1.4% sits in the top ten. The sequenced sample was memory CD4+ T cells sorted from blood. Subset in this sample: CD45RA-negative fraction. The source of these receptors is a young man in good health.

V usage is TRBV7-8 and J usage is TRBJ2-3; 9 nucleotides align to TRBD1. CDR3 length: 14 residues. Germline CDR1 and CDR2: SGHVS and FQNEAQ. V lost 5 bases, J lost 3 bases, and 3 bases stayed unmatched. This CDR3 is CASSGQGRTDTQYF. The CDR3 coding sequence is TGTGCCAGCAGCGGACAGGGGCGGACAGATACGCAGTATTTT.

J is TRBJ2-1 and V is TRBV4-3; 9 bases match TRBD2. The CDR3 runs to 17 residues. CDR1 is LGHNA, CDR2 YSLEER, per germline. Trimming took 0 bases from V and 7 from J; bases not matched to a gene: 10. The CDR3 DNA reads TGCGCCAGCAGCCAAGATCCCCTAGCGGGGTCACGGAATGAGCAGTTCTTC. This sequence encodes CASSQDPLAGSRNEQFF.

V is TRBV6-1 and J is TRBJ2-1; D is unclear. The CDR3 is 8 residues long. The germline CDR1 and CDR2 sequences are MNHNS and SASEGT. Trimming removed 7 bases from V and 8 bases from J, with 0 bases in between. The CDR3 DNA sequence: TGTGCCAGCAATGAGCAGTTCTTC. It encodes CASNEQFF.

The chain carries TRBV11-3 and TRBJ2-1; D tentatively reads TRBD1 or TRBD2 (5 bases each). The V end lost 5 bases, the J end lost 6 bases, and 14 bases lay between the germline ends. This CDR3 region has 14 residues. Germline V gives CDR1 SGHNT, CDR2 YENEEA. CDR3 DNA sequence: TGTGCCAGCAGCCTCGGGGCCCTCGGCAATGAGCAGTTCTTC. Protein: CASSLGALGNEQFF.

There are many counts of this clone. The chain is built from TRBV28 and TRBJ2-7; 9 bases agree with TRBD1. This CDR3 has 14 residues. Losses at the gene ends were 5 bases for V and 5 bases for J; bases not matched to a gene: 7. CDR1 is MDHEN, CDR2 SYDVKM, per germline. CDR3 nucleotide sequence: TGTGCCAGCAGTCCTGGACAGGGGATCAACGAGCAGTACTTC. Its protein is CASSPGQGINEQYF.

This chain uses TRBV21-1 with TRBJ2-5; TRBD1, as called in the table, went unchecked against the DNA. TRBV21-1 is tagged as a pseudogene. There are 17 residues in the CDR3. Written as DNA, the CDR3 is TGTGCCAGCAGCCATAACAGGGTTCCAGCACGGCAAGAGACCCAGTACTTC. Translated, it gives CASSHNRVPARQETQYF.

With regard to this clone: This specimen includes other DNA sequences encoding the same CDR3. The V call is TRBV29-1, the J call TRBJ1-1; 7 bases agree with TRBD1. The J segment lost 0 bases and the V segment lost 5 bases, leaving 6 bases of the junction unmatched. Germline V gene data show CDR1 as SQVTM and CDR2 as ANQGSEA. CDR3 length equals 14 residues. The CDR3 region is CSVNRDSLNTEAFF. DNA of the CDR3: TGCAGCGTTAACCGGGACAGCTTGAACACTGAAGCTTTCTTT.

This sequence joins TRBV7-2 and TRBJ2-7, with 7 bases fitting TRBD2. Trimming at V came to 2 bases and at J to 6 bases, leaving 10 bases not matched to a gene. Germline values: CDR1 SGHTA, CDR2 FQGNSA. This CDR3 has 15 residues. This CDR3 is CASSLNSGLPFEQYF. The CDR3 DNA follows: TGTGCCAGCAGCTTAAACTCGGGACTACCCTTCGAGCAGTACTTC.

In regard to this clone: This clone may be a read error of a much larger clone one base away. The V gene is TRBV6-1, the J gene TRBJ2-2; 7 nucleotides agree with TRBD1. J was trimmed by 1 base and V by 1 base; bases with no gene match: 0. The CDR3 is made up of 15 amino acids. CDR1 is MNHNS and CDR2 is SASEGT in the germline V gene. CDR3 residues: CASSEGTGNTGELFF. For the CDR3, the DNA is TGTGCCAGCAGTGAAGGGACAGGGAACACCGGGGAGCTGTTTTTT.

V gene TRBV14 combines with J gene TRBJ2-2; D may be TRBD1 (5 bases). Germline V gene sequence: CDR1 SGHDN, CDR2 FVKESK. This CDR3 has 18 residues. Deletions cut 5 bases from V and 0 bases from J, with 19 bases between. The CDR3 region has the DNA TGTGCCAGCAGCAATATCAGGGTCTCCCATGCGAACACCGGGGAGCTGTTTTTT. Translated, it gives CASSNIRVSHANTGELFF.

The CDR3 sequence is CASSSPGQGVNSPLHF. CDR3 bases: TGTGCCAGCAGTTCCCCTGGACAGGGGGTAAATTCACCCCTCCACTTT. The chain carries TRBV28 and TRBJ1-6, with 10 bases identical to TRBD1. V was pared by 4 bases and J by 7 bases, with 7 bases of the junction left unmatched. CDR3 length: 16 residues. Per the germline V gene, CDR1 is MDHEN and CDR2 is SYDVKM.

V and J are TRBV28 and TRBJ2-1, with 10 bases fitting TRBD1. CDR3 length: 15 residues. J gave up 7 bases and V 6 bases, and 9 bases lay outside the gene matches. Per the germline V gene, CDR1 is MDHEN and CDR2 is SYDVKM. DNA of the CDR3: TGTGCCAGCAGGGGCACCGGGACAGGGGAAAATGAGCAGTTCTTC. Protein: CASRGTGTGENEQFF. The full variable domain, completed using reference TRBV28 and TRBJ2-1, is DVKVTQSSRYLVKRTGEKVFLECVQDMDHENMFWYRQDPGLGLRLIYFSYDVKMKEKGDIPEGYSVSREKKERFSLILESASTNQTSMYLCASRGTGTGENEQFFGPGTRLTVL.

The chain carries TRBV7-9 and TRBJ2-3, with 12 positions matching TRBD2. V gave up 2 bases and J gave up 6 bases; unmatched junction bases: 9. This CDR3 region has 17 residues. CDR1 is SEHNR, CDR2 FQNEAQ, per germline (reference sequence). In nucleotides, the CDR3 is TGTGCCAGCAGCTTACGACTTCTAGCGGGGGGGCGCGATACGCAGTATTTT. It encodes CASSLRLLAGGRDTQYF.

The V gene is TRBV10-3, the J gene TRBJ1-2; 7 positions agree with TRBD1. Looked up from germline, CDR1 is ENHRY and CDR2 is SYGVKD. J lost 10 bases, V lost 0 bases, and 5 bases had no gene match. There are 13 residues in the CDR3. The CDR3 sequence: CAISESTGKFYTF. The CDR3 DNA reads TGTGCCATCAGTGAGTCGACAGGGAAGTTCTACACCTTC.

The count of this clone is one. The CDR3 DNA follows: TGTGCCATCAGTCCAGGGGGCCTAGCGGGGCTTACCTACAATGAGCAGTTCTTC. Residues: CAISPGGLAGLTYNEQFF. J is TRBJ2-1 and V is TRBV10-3; maybe TRBD2 (9 bases). The CDR3 is 18 residues long. Trimming cost V 5 bases and J 2 bases, with 22 bases left between them. Germline V gives CDR1 ENHRY, CDR2 SYGVKD.

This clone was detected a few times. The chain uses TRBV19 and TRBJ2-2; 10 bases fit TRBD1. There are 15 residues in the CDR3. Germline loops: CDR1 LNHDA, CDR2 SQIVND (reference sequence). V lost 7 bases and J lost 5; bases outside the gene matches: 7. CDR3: CASNTPGQGTGELFF. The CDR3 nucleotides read TGTGCCAGTAATACCCCGGGACAGGGGACCGGGGAGCTGTTTTTT.

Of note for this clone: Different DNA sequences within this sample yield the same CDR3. This CDR3 reads CASSFRGVNTEAFF. The CDR3 DNA follows: TGTGCCAGCAGTTTCAGGGGGGTGAACACTGAAGCTTTCTTT. The gene calls are TRBV27 and TRBJ1-1; 7 positions agree with TRBD1. Germline V gives CDR1 MNHEY, CDR2 SMNVEV (reference sequence). This CDR3 has 14 residues. V was pared by 3 bases and J by 0 bases, with 1 base of the junction left unmatched.

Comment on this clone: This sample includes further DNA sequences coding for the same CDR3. This CDR3 reads CASKRGDNSPLHF. In DNA form, the CDR3 reads TGTGCCAGCAAAAGGGGGGACAATTCACCCCTCCACTTT. This sequence joins TRBV25-1 and TRBJ1-6; D perhaps matches TRBD1 (6 bases). V was shortened by 7 bases and J by 7 bases, with 11 bases between the two germline ends. The CDR3 is 13 amino acids. Germline CDR1 is MGHDK and CDR2 is SYGVNS.

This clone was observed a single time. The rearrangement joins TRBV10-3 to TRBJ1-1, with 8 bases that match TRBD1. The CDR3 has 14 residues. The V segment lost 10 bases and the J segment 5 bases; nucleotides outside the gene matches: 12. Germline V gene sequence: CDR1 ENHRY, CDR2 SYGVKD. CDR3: CASDRGGGRTEAFF. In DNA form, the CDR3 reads TGTGCCAGCGACAGGGGAGGAGGTCGGACTGAAGCTTTCTTT.

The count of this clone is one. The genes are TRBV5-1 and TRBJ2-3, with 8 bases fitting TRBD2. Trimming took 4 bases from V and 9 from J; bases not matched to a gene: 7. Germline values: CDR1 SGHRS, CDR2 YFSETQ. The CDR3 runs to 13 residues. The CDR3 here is CASSPRGEGTQYF. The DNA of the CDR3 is TGCGCCAGCAGCCCGCGGGGGGAAGGGACGCAGTATTTT. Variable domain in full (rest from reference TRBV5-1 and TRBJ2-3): KAGVTQTPRYLIKTRGQQVTLSCSPISGHRSVSWYQQTPGQGLQFLFEYFSETQRNKGNFPGRFSGRQFSNSRSEMNVSTLELGDSALYLCASSPRGEGTQYFGPGTRLTVL.

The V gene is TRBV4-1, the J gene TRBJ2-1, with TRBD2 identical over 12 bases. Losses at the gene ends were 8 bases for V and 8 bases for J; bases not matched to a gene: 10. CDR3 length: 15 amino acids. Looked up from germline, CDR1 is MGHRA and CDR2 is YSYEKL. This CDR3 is CASVRSSGGAYEQFF. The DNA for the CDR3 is TGCGCCAGCGTTAGATCTAGCGGGGGGGCCTATGAGCAGTTCTTC.

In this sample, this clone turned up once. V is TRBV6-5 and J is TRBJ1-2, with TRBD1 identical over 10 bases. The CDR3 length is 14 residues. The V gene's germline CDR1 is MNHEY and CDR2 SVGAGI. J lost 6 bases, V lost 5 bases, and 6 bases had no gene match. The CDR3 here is CASSRRDRGNGYTF. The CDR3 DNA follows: TGTGCCAGCAGTCGACGGGACAGGGGTAATGGCTACACCTTC.

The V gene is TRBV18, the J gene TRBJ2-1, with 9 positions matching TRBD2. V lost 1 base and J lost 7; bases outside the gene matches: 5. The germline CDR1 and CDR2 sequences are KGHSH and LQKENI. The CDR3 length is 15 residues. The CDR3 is CASSPQHSGGNEQFF. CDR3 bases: TGTGCCAGCTCACCACAGCACAGCGGGGGGAATGAGCAGTTCTTC.

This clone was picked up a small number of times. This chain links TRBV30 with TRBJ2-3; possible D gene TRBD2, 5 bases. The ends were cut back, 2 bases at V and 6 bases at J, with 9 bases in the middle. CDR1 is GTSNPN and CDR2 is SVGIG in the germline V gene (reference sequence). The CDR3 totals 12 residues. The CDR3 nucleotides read TGTGCCTGGAGTAGGCGCGGGGATACGCAGTATTTT. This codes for CAWSRRGDTQYF.

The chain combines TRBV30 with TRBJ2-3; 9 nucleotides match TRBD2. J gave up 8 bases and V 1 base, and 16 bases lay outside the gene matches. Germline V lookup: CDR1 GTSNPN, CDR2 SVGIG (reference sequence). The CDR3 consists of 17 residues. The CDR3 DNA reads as TGTGCCTGGAGTGCTACAGGAGCGGGAGGATCCAAGGGTACGCAGTATTTT. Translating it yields CAWSATGAGGSKGTQYF. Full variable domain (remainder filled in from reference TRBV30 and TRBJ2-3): SQTIHQWPATLVQPVGSPLSLECTVEGTSNPNLYWYRQAAGRGLQLLFYSVGIGQISSEVPQNLSASRPQDRQFILSSKKLLLSDSGFYLCAWSATGAGGSKGTQYFGPGTRLTVL.

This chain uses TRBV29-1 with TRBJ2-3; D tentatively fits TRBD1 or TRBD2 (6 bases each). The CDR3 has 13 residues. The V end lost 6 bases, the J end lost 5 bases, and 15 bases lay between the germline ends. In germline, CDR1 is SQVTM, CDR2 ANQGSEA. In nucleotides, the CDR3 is TGCAGCGTCGAGGGGGGTTCAAAAGATACGCAGTATTTT. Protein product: CSVEGGSKDTQYF.

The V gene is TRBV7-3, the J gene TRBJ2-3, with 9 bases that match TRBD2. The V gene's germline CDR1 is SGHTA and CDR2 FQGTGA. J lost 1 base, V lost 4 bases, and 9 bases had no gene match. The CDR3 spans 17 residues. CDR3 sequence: CASSSSERGAGTDTQYF. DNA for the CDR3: TGTGCCAGCAGCTCGTCCGAGCGGGGGGCTGGCACAGATACGCAGTATTTT.

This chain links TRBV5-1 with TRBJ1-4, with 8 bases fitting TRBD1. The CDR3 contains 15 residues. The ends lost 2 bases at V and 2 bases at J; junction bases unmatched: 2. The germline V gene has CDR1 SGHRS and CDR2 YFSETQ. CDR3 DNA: TGCGCCAGCAGCTTTACAGGGGGGACTAATGAAAAACTGTTTTTT. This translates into CASSFTGGTNEKLFF. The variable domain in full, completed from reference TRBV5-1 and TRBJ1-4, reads KAGVTQTPRYLIKTRGQQVTLSCSPISGHRSVSWYQQTPGQGLQFLFEYFSETQRNKGNFPGRFSGRQFSNSRSEMNVSTLELGDSALYLCASSFTGGTNEKLFFGSGTQLSVL.

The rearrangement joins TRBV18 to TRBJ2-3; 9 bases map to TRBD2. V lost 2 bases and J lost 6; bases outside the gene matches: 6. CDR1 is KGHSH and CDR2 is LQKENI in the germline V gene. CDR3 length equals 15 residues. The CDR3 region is CASSPRLAGSDTQYF. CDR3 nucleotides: TGTGCCAGCTCACCAAGGCTAGCGGGATCGGATACGCAGTATTTT.